Below are 23 T cell receptor beta chains sequenced from a single sample in a study of blood T cell repertoires in COVID-19. Some clones are missing from TCRdb's copy, which holds only in-frame ones; the method was immunoSEQ multiplex PCR. Of approximately 350,000 clones listed, around 90% are singletons. Sequenced: peripheral blood. Receptors originate from a man aged 40-55 years with acute or convalescent COVID-19.

The chain recombines TRBV9 with TRBJ2-3; 7 bases map to TRBD2. Germline CDR1 is SGDLS and CDR2 is YYNGEE. The CDR3 contains 18 residues. J lost 2 bases, V lost 1 base, and 13 bases had no gene match. DNA for the CDR3: TGTGCCAGCAGCGTAACAGCGGGGCAACCTTATTCCACAGATACGCAGTATTTT. As protein: CASSVTAGQPYSTDTQYF.

The chain recombines TRBV3-1 (or the pseudogene TRBV3-2) with TRBJ2-5, with 7 bases matching TRBD1. The CDR3 is made up of 15 amino acids. CDR1 and CDR2 (germline): LGHDT, YNNKEL (reference sequence). After removal of 7 bases from V and 2 bases from J, the junction contained 10 bases not matched to a gene. DNA of the CDR3: TGTGCCAGCACTACTACGGCCAGGGGGCAAGAGACCCAGTACTTC. It specifies CASTTTARGQETQYF.

The rearrangement links TRBV19 to TRBJ2-1, with a tentative D call TRBD1 (6 bases). This CDR3 spans 12 amino acids. Germline loops: CDR1 LNHDA, CDR2 SQIVND (reference sequence). The V end lost 8 bases, the J end lost 6 bases, and 11 bases lay between the germline ends. DNA for the CDR3: TGTGCCAGTTCCAAAGGGGGCAATGAGCAGTTCTTC. Translating gives CASSKGGNEQFF.

The V gene is TRBV10-3, the J gene TRBJ2-1; 7 bases fit TRBD2. The V segment lost 0 bases and the J segment 0 bases; nucleotides outside the gene matches: 5. The CDR3 length is 17 residues. Looked up from germline, CDR1 is ENHRY and CDR2 is SYGVKD. In nucleotides, the CDR3 is TGTGCCATCAGTGAGTCTAGGGGCGGGAGCTCCTACAATGAGCAGTTCTTC. Residues: CAISESRGGSSYNEQFF.

The chain combines TRBV7-3 with TRBJ1-1, with a weak D call TRBD1 (6 bases). This CDR3 comprises 15 residues. CDR1 and CDR2 from the germline V gene are SGHTA and FQGTGA. Trimming cost V 5 bases and J 2 bases, with 15 bases left between them. The CDR3 bases are TGTGCCAGCAGCCCATACGGACAGATTAACACTGAAGCTTTCTTT. Encoded protein: CASSPYGQINTEAFF.

For this clone: The same CDR3 is also encoded by other DNA sequences in this sample. This chain connects TRBV27 to TRBJ1-2; 7 bases fit TRBD1. V lost 2 bases, J lost 2 bases, and 2 bases stayed unmatched. The CDR3 runs 14 residues. The germline gives CDR1 MNHEY, CDR2 SMNVEV (reference sequence). CDR3 nucleotides: TGTGCCAGCAGTTTAAGGACAGGAAACTATGGCTACACCTTC. This sequence encodes CASSLRTGNYGYTF.

This chain joins TRBV29-1 and TRBJ1-6; 7 bases match TRBD1. The CDR3 loop spans 13 amino acids. CDR1 and CDR2 from the germline V gene are SQVTM and ANQGSEA. Unmatched junction bases numbered 5, after V lost 4 bases and J lost 8 bases. The CDR3 nucleotides read TGCAGCGTTGCGGAGGGGGCCGATTCACCCCTCCACTTT. It encodes CSVAEGADSPLHF.

This clone was detected a few times. The chain links TRBV28 to TRBJ2-1; 8 nucleotides align to TRBD2. V shed 6 bases and J 6 bases; nucleotides not matched to a gene: 10. The CDR3 is made up of 15 amino acids. Germline values: CDR1 MDHEN, CDR2 SYDVKM. The chain's CDR3 is CASSRTSLETNEQFF. The CDR3 nucleotides are TGTGCCAGCAGCAGGACTAGCCTTGAGACCAATGAGCAGTTCTTC.

V gene TRBV7-2 combines with J gene TRBJ2-7; TRBD2 is a possible D gene (6 bases). Germline lookup yields CDR1 SGHTA and CDR2 FQGNSA. This CDR3 spans 16 amino acids. The ends were cut back, 5 bases at V and 0 bases at J, with 17 bases in the middle. CDR3: CASSPSDGAASYEQYF. DNA for the CDR3: TGTGCCAGCAGCCCTAGCGATGGGGCCGCCTCCTACGAGCAGTACTTC.

The J gene is TRBJ1-3, the V gene TRBV9; D call uncertain. Germline V gene lookup returns CDR1 SGDLS and CDR2 YYNGEE. This CDR3 has 13 amino acids. The germline V and J ends were trimmed by 3 bases and 2 bases, with 6 bases remaining between them. CDR3 bases: TGTGCCAGCAGCGGGGCCCCTGGAAACACCATATATTTT. This encodes CASSGAPGNTIYF.

This chain uses TRBV10-2 with TRBJ1-1; the D is unclear. Looked up from germline, CDR1 is WSHSY and CDR2 is SAAADI. CDR3 size: 13 residues. V lost 0 bases and J 4 bases, leaving 6 bases between the germline ends. CDR3 protein: CASSESGGTEAFF. The CDR3 nucleotides are TGCGCCAGCAGTGAGTCCGGCGGCACTGAAGCTTTCTTT.

This chain uses TRBV7-8 with TRBJ1-4, with a possible D match to TRBD1 (5 bases). Germline CDR1 SGHVS, CDR2 FQNEAQ. The CDR3 is 16 residues long. The V end lost 0 bases, the J end lost 0 bases, and 8 bases lay between the germline ends. Here the CDR3 reads CASSLAWGATNEKLFF. The CDR3 DNA follows: TGTGCCAGCAGCTTAGCGTGGGGGGCAACTAATGAAAAACTGTTTTTT.

The chain couples TRBV7-2 to TRBJ1-2; D might be TRBD1 (5 bases). This CDR3 is built from 15 residues. V gave up 0 bases and J gave up 6 bases, with 14 bases separating them. The germline gives CDR1 SGHTA, CDR2 FQGNSA. The CDR3 DNA reads TGTGCCAGCAGCTTAGCTCCGACAGTGCTGCATGGCTACACCTTC. It is translated as CASSLAPTVLHGYTF.

This clone was seen only a few times. The V gene is TRBV7-2, the J gene TRBJ1-5, with 8 bases matching TRBD1. Germline V gene sequence: CDR1 SGHTA, CDR2 FQGNSA. The CDR3 spans 16 residues. J lost 0 bases, V lost 5 bases, and 6 bases had no gene match. The CDR3 loop is CASSIGTGYSNQPQHF. CDR3 nucleotides: TGTGCCAGCAGCATAGGGACAGGCTATAGCAATCAGCCCCAGCATTTT.

Only one count was recorded for this clone. The J gene is TRBJ1-1, the V gene TRBV28; D is undetermined. Trimming shortened V by 7 bases and J by 4 bases, and 7 bases separated the two germline ends. The CDR3 has 11 amino acids. The germline CDR1 and CDR2 sequences are MDHEN and SYDVKM. For the CDR3, the DNA is TGTGCCAGCATACTAGGCACTGAAGCTTTCTTT. Translation: CASILGTEAFF.

This rearrangement joins TRBV7-2 to TRBJ2-1; TRBD2 agrees at 8 bases. V trimming: 4 bases; J trimming: 8 bases; junction bases outside the gene matches: 10. The CDR3 extends over 15 amino acids. Germline V gene sequence: CDR1 SGHTA, CDR2 FQGNSA. The chain's CDR3 is CASSSLAGAGYEQFF. The CDR3 DNA reads as TGTGCCAGCAGCTCGCTAGCGGGTGCGGGGTATGAGCAGTTCTTC.

The rearrangement links TRBV20-1 to TRBJ2-2; tentatively, D is TRBD1 (5 bases). Germline assignment: CDR1 DFQATT and CDR2 SNEGSKA (reference sequence). This CDR3 has 11 residues. V gave up 5 bases and J gave up 6 bases, with 7 bases separating them. In nucleotides, the CDR3 is TGCAGTGCTCCAGGGCCCGGGGAGCTGTTTTTT. It encodes CSAPGPGELFF.

This clone was counted once. The chain carries TRBV27 and TRBJ2-1, with D tentatively TRBD1 (6 bases). The CDR3 contains 16 residues. Germline CDR1 reads MNHEY; CDR2 reads SMNVEV (reference sequence). V was cut by 4 bases and J by 5 bases, with 18 bases left in between. The CDR3 spells CASSSVQGSLDNEQFF. The CDR3 DNA reads TGTGCCAGCAGTTCCGTTCAGGGGTCCCTTGACAATGAGCAGTTCTTC.

J is TRBJ2-7 and V is TRBV29-1; a weak D match, TRBD1 (6 bases). V was trimmed by 3 bases and J by 5 bases, leaving 11 bases between them. This CDR3 has 12 residues. Germline V gene sequence: CDR1 SQVTM, CDR2 ANQGSEA. CDR3 amino acids: CSVEYGTNEQYF. The CDR3 DNA follows: TGCAGCGTTGAGTACGGGACAAACGAGCAGTACTTC.

CDR3 amino acids: CASSTQNRGRVGELFF. CDR3 nucleotides: TGTGCCAGCAGCACTCAAAACCGAGGTCGTGTCGGGGAGCTGTTTTTT. V usage is TRBV28 and J usage is TRBJ2-2; D call uncertain. V lost 6 bases, J lost 7 bases, and 21 bases lay in between. This CDR3 contains 16 residues. Germline CDR1 and CDR2: MDHEN and SYDVKM. The full variable domain, rest sourced from reference TRBV28 and TRBJ2-2, is DVKVTQSSRYLVKRTGEKVFLECVQDMDHENMFWYRQDPGLGLRLIYFSYDVKMKEKGDIPEGYSVSREKKERFSLILESASTNQTSMYLCASSTQNRGRVGELFFGEGSRLTVL.

The table lists this clone with a few counts. At the DNA level, this CDR3 is encoded by other sequences in the same sample as well. This chain connects TRBV5-5 to TRBJ1-2; 7 bases match TRBD1. Trimming removed 2 bases from V and 8 bases from J; junction bases left unmatched: 3. In germline, CDR1 is SGHKS, CDR2 YYEKEE (reference sequence). This CDR3 region has 12 residues. CDR3: CASSFNRGGYTF. The DNA for the CDR3 is TGTGCCAGCAGCTTCAACAGGGGCGGCTACACCTTC.

A few counts support this clone. V and J are TRBV5-6 and TRBJ1-2; 9 bases align to TRBD1. The junction had 5 bases not matched to a gene; V was cut back by 4 bases and J by 4 bases. The germline V gene encodes CDR1 SGHDT and CDR2 YYEEEE. This CDR3 region has 14 residues. CDR3 bases: TGTGCCAGCAGCCCGACAGGGGGAGGCTATGGCTACACCTTC. The encoded protein is CASSPTGGGYGYTF.

With respect to this clone: In the same sample, other DNA sequences code for this CDR3. The V and J genes are TRBV7-3 and TRBJ2-1, with TRBD2 matching over 9 bases. CDR3 size: 15 residues. The ends lost 2 bases at V and 8 bases at J; junction bases unmatched: 7. From germline, CDR1 is SGHTA and CDR2 FQGTGA. DNA for the CDR3: TGTGCCAGCAGCTTAGGGCTAGCGGGGAACTATGAGCAGTTCTTC. This gives the protein CASSLGLAGNYEQFF.